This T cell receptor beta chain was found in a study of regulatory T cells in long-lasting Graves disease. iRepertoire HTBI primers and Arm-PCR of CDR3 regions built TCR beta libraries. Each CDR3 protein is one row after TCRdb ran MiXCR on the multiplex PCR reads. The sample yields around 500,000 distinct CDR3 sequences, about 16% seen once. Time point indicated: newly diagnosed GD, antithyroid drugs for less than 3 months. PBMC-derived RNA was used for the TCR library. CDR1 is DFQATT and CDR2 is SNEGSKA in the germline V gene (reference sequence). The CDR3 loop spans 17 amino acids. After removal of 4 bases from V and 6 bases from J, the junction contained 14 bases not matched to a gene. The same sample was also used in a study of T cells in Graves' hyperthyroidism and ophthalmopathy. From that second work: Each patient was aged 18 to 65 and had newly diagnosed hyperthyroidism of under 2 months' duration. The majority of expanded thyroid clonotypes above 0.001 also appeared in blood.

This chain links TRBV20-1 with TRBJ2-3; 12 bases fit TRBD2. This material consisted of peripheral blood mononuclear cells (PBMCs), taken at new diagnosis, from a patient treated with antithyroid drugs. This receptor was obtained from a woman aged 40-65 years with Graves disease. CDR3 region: CSATGIALAGGMDTQYF. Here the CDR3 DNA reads TGCAGTGCTACCGGAATCGCACTAGCGGGGGGCATGGATACGCAGTATTTT.